This TCR beta chain is from a study of shared clonotypes between healthy human individuals. Study results and caveats: Some clonotypes were shared by all four sorted-subset donors, while others were not shared. The non-shared ones had lower generation probabilities than the shared ones. Clonotypes that were shared across a handful of donors made up approximately 5% of naive CD4 clonotypes. Sampling included only blood; tissue repertoires likely differ.

V lost 6 bases and J lost 5, with 14 bases in between. This CDR3 region has 13 residues. Germline V lookup: CDR1 MNHEY, CDR2 SVGAGI. The sorted-subset replicate PCRs were given 200 ng DNA, which is tens of thousands of T cell genomes. Profiling relied on immunoSEQ multiplex PCR, and the TCRdb table lists in-frame clones only, not all of them. The data contain over 1.5 million clones, 95% to 99% of them singletons. Comment on this clone: Its matching antigen is unknown.

The specimen sequenced was naive CD4+ T cells sorted from blood. As to subset: CD45RA+ positively selected. The source is a man between 25 and 39 years old in good health. The chain is built from TRBV6-5 and TRBJ2-7; D is unresolved. The CDR3 spells CASRIRQTHEQYF. CDR3 in DNA: TGTGCCAGCAGGATTAGGCAGACCCACGAGCAGTACTTC.